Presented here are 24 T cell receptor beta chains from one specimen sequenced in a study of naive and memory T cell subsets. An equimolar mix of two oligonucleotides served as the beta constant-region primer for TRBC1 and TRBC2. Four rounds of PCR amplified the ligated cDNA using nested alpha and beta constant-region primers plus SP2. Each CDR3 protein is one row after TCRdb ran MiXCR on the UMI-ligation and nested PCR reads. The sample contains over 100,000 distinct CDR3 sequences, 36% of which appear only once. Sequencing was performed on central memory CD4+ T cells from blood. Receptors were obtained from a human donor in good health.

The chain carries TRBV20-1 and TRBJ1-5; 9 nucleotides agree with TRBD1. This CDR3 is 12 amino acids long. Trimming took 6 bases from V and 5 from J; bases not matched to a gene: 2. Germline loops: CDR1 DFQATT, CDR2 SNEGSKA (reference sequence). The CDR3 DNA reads TGCAGTGCCAGGACAGGGGATCAGCCCCAGCATTTT. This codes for CSARTGDQPQHF.

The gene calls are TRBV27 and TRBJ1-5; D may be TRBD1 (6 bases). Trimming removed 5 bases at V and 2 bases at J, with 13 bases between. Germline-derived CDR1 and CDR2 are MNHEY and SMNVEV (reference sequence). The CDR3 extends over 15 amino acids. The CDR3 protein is CASSRRQDRNQPQHF. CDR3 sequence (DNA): TGTGCCAGCAGTCGCCGACAGGATCGCAATCAGCCCCAGCATTTT.

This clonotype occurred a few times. The CDR3 DNA sequence: TGTGCCAGCAGCGTAACACAGATGAACACTGAAGCTTTCTTT. The encoded protein is CASSVTQMNTEAFF. The rearrangement uses TRBV9 and TRBJ1-1; no clear D. This CDR3 comprises 14 residues. Looked up from germline, CDR1 is SGDLS and CDR2 is YYNGEE. V was cut by 1 base and J by 0 bases, with 7 bases left in between. The whole variable domain, remainder taken from reference TRBV9 and TRBJ1-1, is DSGVTQTPKHLITATGQRVTLRCSPRSGDLSVYWYQQSLDQGLQFLIQYYNGEERAKGNILERFSAQQFPDLHSELNLSSLELGDSALYFCASSVTQMNTEAFFGQGTRLTVV.

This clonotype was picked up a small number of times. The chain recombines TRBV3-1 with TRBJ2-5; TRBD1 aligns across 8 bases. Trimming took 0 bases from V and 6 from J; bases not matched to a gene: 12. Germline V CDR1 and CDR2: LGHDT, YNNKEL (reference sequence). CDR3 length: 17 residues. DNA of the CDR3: TGTGCCAGCAGCCAAGATTCGCCAGGGGGCGCCTGGAAGACCCAGTACTTC. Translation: CASSQDSPGGAWKTQYF.

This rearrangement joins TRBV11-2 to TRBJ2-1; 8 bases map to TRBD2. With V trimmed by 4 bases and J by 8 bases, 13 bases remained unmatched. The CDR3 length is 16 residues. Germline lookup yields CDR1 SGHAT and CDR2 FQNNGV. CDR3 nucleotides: TGTGCCAGCAGCTCAAAGAGCGGGAGCCGGGGGGATGAGCAGTTCTTC. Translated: CASSSKSGSRGDEQFF. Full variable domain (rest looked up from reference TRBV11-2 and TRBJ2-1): EAGVAQSPRYKIIEKRQSVAFWCNPISGHATLYWYQQILGQGPKLLIQFQNNGVVDDSQLPKDRFSAERLKGVDSTLKIQPAKLEDSAVYLCASSSKSGSRGDEQFFGPGTRLTVL.

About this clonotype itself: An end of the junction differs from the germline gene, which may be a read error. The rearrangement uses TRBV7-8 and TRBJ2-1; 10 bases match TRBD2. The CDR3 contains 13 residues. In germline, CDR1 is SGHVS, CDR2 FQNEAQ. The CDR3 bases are TGTGCCAGCAGCTTTTCGGCTAGCGGGAGTGTTTCATTC. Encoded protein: CASSFSASGSVSF.

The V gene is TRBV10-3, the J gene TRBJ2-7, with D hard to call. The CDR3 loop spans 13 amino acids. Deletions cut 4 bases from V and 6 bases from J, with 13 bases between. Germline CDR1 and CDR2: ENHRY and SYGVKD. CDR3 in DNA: TGTGCCATCAGTGCCAGTAACGTTGTCGAGCAGTACTTC. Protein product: CAISASNVVEQYF.

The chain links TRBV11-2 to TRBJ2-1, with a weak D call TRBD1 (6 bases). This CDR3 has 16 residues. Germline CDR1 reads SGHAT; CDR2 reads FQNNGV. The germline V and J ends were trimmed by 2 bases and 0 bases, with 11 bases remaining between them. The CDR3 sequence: CASSLTGHVSYNEQFF. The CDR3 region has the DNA TGTGCCAGCAGCTTAACGGGACACGTCTCCTACAATGAGCAGTTCTTC.

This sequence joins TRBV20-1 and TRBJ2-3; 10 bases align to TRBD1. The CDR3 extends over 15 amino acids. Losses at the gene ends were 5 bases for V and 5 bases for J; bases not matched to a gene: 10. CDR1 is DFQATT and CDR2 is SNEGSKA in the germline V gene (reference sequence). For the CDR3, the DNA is TGCAGTGCTCAAAGTTGGACAGGGGGGCGAGATACGCAGTATTTT. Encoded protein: CSAQSWTGGRDTQYF.

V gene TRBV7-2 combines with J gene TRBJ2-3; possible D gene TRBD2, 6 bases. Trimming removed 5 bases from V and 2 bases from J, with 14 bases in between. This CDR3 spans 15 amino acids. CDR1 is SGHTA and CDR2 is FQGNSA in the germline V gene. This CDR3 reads CASSPPGLNTDTQYF. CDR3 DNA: TGTGCCAGCAGCCCCCCGGGACTCAACACAGATACGCAGTATTTT.

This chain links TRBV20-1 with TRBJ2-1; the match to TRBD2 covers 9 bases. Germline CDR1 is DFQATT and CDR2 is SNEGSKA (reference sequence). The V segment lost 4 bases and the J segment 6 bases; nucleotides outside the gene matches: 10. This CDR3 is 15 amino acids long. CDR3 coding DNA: TGCAGTGCTACAGGAGGGACTAGCTTCCCCAATGAGCAGTTCTTC. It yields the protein CSATGGTSFPNEQFF.

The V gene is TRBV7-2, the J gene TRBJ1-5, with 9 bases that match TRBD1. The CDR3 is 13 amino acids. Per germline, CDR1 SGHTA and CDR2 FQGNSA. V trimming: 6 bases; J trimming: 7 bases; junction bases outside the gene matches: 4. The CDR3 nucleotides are TGTGCCAGCAGTTGGGACAGGGCCCAGCCCCAGCATTTT. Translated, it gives CASSWDRAQPQHF.

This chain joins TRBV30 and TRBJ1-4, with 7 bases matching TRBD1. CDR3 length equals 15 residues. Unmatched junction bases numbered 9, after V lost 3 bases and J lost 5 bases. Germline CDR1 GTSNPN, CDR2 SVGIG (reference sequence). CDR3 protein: CAWSSGQALNEKLFF. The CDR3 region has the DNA TGTGCCTGGAGCTCCGGACAGGCCCTAAATGAAAAACTGTTTTTT.

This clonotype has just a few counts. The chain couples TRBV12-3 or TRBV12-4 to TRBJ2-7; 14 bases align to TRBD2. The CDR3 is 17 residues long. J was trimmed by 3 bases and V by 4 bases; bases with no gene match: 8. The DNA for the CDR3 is TGTGCCAGCAGTTCGACTAGCGGGAGGGCCGGCCTCTACGAGCAGTACTTC. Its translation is CASSSTSGRAGLYEQYF.

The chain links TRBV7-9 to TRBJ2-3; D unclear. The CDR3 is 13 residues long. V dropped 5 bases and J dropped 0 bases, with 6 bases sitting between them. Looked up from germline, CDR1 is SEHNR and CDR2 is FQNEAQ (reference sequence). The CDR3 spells CASSRGSTDTQYF. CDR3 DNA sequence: TGTGCCAGCAGCCGTGGGAGCACAGATACGCAGTATTTT.

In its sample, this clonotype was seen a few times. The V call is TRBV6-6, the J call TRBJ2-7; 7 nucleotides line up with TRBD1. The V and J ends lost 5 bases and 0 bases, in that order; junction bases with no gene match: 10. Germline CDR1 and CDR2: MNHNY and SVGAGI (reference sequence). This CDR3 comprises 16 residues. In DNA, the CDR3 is TGTGCCAGCAGTACACAAGGGGGCCGGGGCTCCTACGAGCAGTACTTC. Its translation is CASSTQGGRGSYEQYF.

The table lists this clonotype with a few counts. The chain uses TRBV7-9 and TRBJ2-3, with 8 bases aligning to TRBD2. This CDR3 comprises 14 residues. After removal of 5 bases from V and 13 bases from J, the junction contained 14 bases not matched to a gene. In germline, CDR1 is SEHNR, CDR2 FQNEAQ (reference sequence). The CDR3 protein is CASSPKTIAGPEYF. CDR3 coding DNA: TGTGCCAGCAGCCCAAAAACAATAGCGGGACCGGAGTATTTT.

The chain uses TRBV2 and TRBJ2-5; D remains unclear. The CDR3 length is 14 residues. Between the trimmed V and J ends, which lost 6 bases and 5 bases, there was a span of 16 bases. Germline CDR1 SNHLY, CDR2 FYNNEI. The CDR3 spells CASSHGLRSETQYF. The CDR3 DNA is TGTGCCAGCAGCCATGGTTTGAGATCCGAGACCCAGTACTTC.

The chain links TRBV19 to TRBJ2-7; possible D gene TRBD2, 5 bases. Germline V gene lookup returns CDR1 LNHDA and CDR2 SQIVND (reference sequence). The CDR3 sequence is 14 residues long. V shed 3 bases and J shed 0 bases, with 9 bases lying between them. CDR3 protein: CASSMSGSSYEQYF. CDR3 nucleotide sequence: TGTGCCAGTAGTATGAGCGGAAGCTCCTACGAGCAGTACTTC.

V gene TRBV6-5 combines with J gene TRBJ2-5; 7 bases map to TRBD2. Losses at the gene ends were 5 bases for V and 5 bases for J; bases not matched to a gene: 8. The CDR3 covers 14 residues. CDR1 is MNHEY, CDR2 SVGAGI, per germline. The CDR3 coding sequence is TGTGCCAGCAGTCCTTTGGGGGGGGTCGAGACCCAGTACTTC. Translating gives CASSPLGGVETQYF.

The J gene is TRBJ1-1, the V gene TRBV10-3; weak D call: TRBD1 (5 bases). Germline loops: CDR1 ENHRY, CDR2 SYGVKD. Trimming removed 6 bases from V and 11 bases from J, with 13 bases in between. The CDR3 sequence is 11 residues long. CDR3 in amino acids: CAISHGHLAFF. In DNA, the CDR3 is TGTGCCATCAGCCATGGACACCTCGCTTTCTTT.

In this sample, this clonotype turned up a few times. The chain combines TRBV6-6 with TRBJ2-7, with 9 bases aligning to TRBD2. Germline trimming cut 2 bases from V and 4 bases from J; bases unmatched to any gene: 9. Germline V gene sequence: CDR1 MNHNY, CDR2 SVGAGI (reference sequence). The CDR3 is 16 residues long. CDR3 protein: CASSYDAGGPRYEQYF. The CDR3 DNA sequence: TGTGCCAGCAGTTACGATGCGGGAGGGCCCAGGTACGAGCAGTACTTC.

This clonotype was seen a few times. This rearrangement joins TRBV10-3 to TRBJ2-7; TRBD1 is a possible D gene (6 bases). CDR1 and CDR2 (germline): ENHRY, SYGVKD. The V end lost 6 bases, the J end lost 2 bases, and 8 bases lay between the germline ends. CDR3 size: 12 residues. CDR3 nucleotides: TGTGCCATCAGCCGGGACACCTACGAGCAGTACTTC. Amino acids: CAISRDTYEQYF.

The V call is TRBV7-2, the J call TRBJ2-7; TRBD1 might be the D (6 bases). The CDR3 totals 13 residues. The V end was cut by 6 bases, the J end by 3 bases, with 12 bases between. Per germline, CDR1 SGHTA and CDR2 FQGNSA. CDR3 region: CASSLTGYYEQYF. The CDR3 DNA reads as TGTGCCAGCAGTCTGACAGGTTACTACGAGCAGTACTTC.